Listed below are T cell receptor beta chains from one sample, sequenced in a study of shared clonotypes between healthy human individuals. Only in-frame clones appear in the TCRdb table, and some are missing; sequencing was by immunoSEQ multiplex PCR. The table includes over 1.5 million clones, 95% to 99% detected once. The specimen was naive CD4+ T cells sorted from blood. Receptor source: a man aged 25 to 40 in good health. Each CDR3 is given with its conserved first and last residue. The D gene is left open where the match is weak. Where a row states a size, it is once, few, many or the class of an expanded clone; other rows omit it.

clone size,D gene,V gene,J gene,CDR3 DNA,CDR3 protein
-,-,TRBV19,TRBJ2-2,TGTGCCAGTAGAAGTGGCAGGACGAACACCGGGGAGCTGTTTTTT,CASRSGRTNTGELFF
-,TRBD1,TRBV6-5,TRBJ1-1,TGTGCCAGCAGGGGGACAGGGGTTTACACTGAAGCTTTCTTT,CASRGTGVYTEAFF
-,TRBD1,TRBV5-1,TRBJ2-3,TGCGCCAGCCGGAGGGGGACAGGCCGCACAGATACGCAGTATTTT,CASRRGTGRTDTQYF
-,TRBD2,TRBV6-1,TRBJ2-5,TGTGCCAGCAGAGCTCATGGGTCGGGAGGCGAGACCCAGTACTTC,CASRAHGSGGETQYF
-,-,TRBV5-8,TRBJ1-4,TGTGCCAGCAGCTGGGGTGGCATCGCTAATGAAAAACTGTTTTTT,CASSWGGIANEKLFF
-,-,TRBV10-3,TRBJ2-7,TGTGCCATCAGTGAGTCTGCCCCAGTCGCCTACGAGCAGTACTTC,CAISESAPVAYEQYF
-,TRBD2,TRBV7-3,TRBJ2-1,TGTGCTCATCCGGGAGCGGGGAGCCTCTACAATGAGCAGTTCTTC,CAHPGAGSLYNEQFF
-,TRBD1,TRBV5-6,TRBJ1-1,TGTGCCAGCAGCCCGATCCAGGGGGCGGGCACTGAAGCTTTCTTT,CASSPIQGAGTEAFF
once,-,TRBV2,TRBJ2-1,TGTGCCAGCAGTGACAGGGATAATGAGCAGTTCTTC,CASSDRDNEQFF
-,-,TRBV29-1,TRBJ2-1,TGCAGCGGTACAGAGAGCTCCTACAATGAGCAGTTCTTC,CSGTESSYNEQFF
-,TRBD2,TRBV27,TRBJ2-1,TGTGCCAGCAGTTTAGCGGCGAGAGTAGCGGGAGGTGATGAGCAGTTCTTC,CASSLAARVAGGDEQFF
-,-,TRBV28,TRBJ2-1,TGTGCCAGCAGTTTCTTAGGGACTCGACTCGGAGGAGAGCAGTTCTTC,CASSFLGTRLGGEQFF
once,TRBD2,TRBV7-7,TRBJ2-1,TGTGCTAGCAGCTTAGGGACTAGCGGGAATGAGCAGTTCTTC,CASSLGTSGNEQFF
-,-,TRBV7-9,TRBJ2-3,TGTGCCAGCAGCTCCTGGGGTGGGTTTAGCACAGATACGCAGTATTTT,CASSSWGGFSTDTQYF
-,TRBD2,TRBV18,TRBJ2-1,TGTGCCAGCTCACCTGCGATGGGTAGCGGGAGCACCAATGAGCAGTTCTTC,CASSPAMGSGSTNEQFF
-,-,TRBV9,TRBJ2-7,TGTGCCAGCAGCGTTGCCAGCGGAACACCTTACGAGCAGTACTTC,CASSVASGTPYEQYF
-,-,TRBV7-9,TRBJ1-1,TGTGCCAGCAGCTTAAGCGGGGCTGGGGACATGAACACTGAAGCTTTCTTT,CASSLSGAGDMNTEAFF
-,TRBD1,TRBV25-1,TRBJ2-3,TGTGCCAGCAGTGAATATCCCGCACCCACAGGGGTAGATACGCAGTATTTT,CASSEYPAPTGVDTQYF
-,-,TRBV18,TRBJ2-6,TGTGCCAGCTCACGACCCTACCCCAACGTCCTGACTTTC,CASSRPYPNVLTF
-,TRBD2,TRBV7-7,TRBJ2-3,TGTGCCAGCAGCACGGGGACTAGCGGATACGATACGCAGTATTTT,CASSTGTSGYDTQYF
once,-,TRBV9,TRBJ1-2,TGTGCCAGCAGCGTAAACCCGAACTATGGCTACACCTTC,CASSVNPNYGYTF
-,-,TRBV15,TRBJ2-7,TGTGCCACCAGCAGAGGGTCGGAAGGGGTCTACGAGCAGTACTTC,CATSRGSEGVYEQYF
-,TRBD1,TRBV29-1,TRBJ1-2,TGCAGCGCTGGGGACAGCGGCTACACCTTC,CSAGDSGYTF
-,-,TRBV11-2,TRBJ1-1,TGTGCCAGCAGCCCTCGCTTCAGGGATGAAGCTTTCTTT,CASSPRFRDEAFF
-,TRBD1,TRBV11-2,TRBJ2-5,TGTGCCAGCAGCCGGGGACAGTGGGAGACCCAGTACTTC,CASSRGQWETQYF
-,-,TRBV7-2,TRBJ1-5,TGTGCCAGCAGCTTAGCCCCCAATCGGGCCCAGCATTTT,CASSLAPNRAQHF
-,-,TRBV6-5,TRBJ1-1,TGTGCCAGCAGTTATAGGGGCATGAACACTGAAGCTTTCTTT,CASSYRGMNTEAFF
-,TRBD2,TRBV5-1,TRBJ2-1,TGCGCCAGCAGCTTGGGGACTAGCGGCAATGAGCAGTTCTTC,CASSLGTSGNEQFF
-,-,TRBV5-1,TRBJ2-7,TGCGCCAGCAGCTTGAACTTACAGGGTACCTACGAGCAGTACTTC,CASSLNLQGTYEQYF
once,TRBD2,TRBV5-1,TRBJ2-7,TGCGCCAGCGGCCTAGCGGGAGGGCGGTACGAGCAGTACTTC,CASGLAGGRYEQYF
-,TRBD1,TRBV25-1,TRBJ1-4,TGTGCCAGCAGCCGGACAGGGGGGAATGAAAAACTGTTTTTT,CASSRTGGNEKLFF
-,-,TRBV5-6,TRBJ1-3,TGTGCCAGCAGCTTGAGAGACTCTGGAAACACCATATATTTT,CASSLRDSGNTIYF
-,-,TRBV2,TRBJ2-7,TGTGCCAGCAGTGAAACCTACGAGCAGTACTTC,CASSETYEQYF
-,-,TRBV2,TRBJ2-7,TGTGCCAGCAGTGAAGGGCCGGTCAAGCAGTACTTC,CASSEGPVKQYF
-,TRBD1,TRBV11-2,TRBJ2-1,TGTGCCAGCAGCTTAAGGGGGCCTTCCTACAATGAGCAGTTCTTC,CASSLRGPSYNEQFF